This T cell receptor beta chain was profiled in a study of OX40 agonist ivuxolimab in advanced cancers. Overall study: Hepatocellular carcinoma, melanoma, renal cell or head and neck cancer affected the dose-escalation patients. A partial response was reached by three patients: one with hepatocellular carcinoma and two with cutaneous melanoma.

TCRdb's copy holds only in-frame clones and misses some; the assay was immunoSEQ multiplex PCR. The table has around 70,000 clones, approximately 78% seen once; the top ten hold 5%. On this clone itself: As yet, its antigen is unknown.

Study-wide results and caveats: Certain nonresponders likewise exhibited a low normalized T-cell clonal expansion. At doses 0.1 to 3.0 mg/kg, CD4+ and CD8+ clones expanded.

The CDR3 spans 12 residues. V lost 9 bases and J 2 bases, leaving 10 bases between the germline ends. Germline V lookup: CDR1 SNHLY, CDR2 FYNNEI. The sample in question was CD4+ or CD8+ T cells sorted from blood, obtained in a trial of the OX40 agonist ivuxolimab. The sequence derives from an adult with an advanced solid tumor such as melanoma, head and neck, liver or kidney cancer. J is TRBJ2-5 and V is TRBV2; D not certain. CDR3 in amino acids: CASGGSQETQYF. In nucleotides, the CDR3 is TGTGCCAGTGGTGGTTCACAAGAGACCCAGTACTTC.